The rows below give T cell receptor beta chains drawn from one sample of a study of neurological immune-mediated disorders. TCRdb analysed the 5' RACE reads with MiXCR anew, one entry per CDR3 protein. The sample shows roughly 98,000 distinct CDR3 sequences, roughly 13% of them seen only once. The specimen sequenced was PBMCs. These receptors were taken from a female donor with HTLV-1-associated myelopathy (HAM/TSP). Each CDR3 is given with its conserved first and last residue. D genes are given only for firm matches. Size is omitted from some rows. Given values are once, few, many or a class for expanded clones.

cdr3_nt cdr3_aa d_call j_call clone_size v_call
TGCAGTGCTAGTGCCGGCAGTTCGTACGAGCAGTACTTC CSASAGSSYEQYF - TRBJ2-7 many TRBV20-1
TGTGCCAGCAGTTTAGAGGCAGGTAATCAGCCCCAGCATTTT CASSLEAGNQPQHF - TRBJ1-5 many TRBV12-3/TRBV12-4
TGCGCCAGCAGTTCCGGGACAGGGGCCTGGGCTAGCACAGATACGCAGTATTTT CASSSGTGAWASTDTQYF TRBD1 TRBJ2-3 - TRBV5-1
TGTGCCATCAGTGAGTCGGGACAGAGCACAGATACGCAGTATTTT CAISESGQSTDTQYF TRBD1 TRBJ2-3 many TRBV10-3
TGCAGTGCTAGAATACTGCAAGAGAGCTCCTATAATTCACCCCTCCACTTT CSARILQESSYNSPLHF - TRBJ1-6 few TRBV20-1
TGTGCCAGCAGTTACGGGACAGGGGGACCCTATGGCTACACCTTC CASSYGTGGPYGYTF TRBD1 TRBJ1-2 many TRBV6-6
TGTGCCAGCAGCCGGACTAGACAGGGGGCCCCATCTGGAAACACCATATATTTT CASSRTRQGAPSGNTIYF TRBD1 TRBJ1-3 many TRBV14
TGCAGTGCTAGCAACAGGGAGGCCAAAAACATTCAGTACTTC CSASNREAKNIQYF - TRBJ2-4 many TRBV20-1
TGCGCCAGCAGCGGGGACGGCTCAATGAACACTGAAGCTTTCTTT CASSGDGSMNTEAFF - TRBJ1-1 many TRBV5-1
TGTGCCAGCAGCTCTGCTAAGGGCAGCGTCTTAAACACCATATATTTT CASSSAKGSVLNTIYF - TRBJ1-3 many TRBV7-8
TGTGCCAGCAGCTTGAAGGGGACAGGAGGTTACGAGCAGTACTTC CASSLKGTGGYEQYF TRBD1 TRBJ2-7 - TRBV7-9
TGTGCCAGCAGAAGAACGGCTCAAGAGACCCAGTACTTC CASRRTAQETQYF - TRBJ2-5 many TRBV2
TGTGCCAGCAGCGCAACGATAGCGGGACTAACCGGCACAGATACGCAGTATTTT CASSATIAGLTGTDTQYF TRBD2 TRBJ2-3 many TRBV9
TGTGCCAGCAGCGACGGGACAGCGTCCTACGAGCAGTACTTC CASSDGTASYEQYF TRBD1 TRBJ2-7 many TRBV9
TGTGCCAGCAGTTTTATGGCGGGGCCCTCCTACGAGCAGTACTTC CASSFMAGPSYEQYF - TRBJ2-7 few TRBV28
TGTGCCAGCAGCCCCGACAGGCGGTCCGCCTACGAGCAGTACTTC CASSPDRRSAYEQYF - TRBJ2-7 many TRBV7-9
TGCGCCAGCAGCCAAGATTGGACGGGAACCTACGAGCAGTACTTC CASSQDWTGTYEQYF - TRBJ2-7 many TRBV4-1